The next 17 T cell receptor beta chains were all read from a single sample in a study of control samples from healthy donors and cancer patients. The table came from immunoSEQ multiplex PCR; TCRdb's copy has only in-frame clones and leaves some out. The profile shows about 42,000 clones, 75% to 90% of them singletons. Sequencing was done on a sample of blood. The source of these receptors is a man aged 60 to 69 in good health.

This clone was recorded only once. This sequence joins TRBV6-6 and TRBJ1-1; 9 bases match TRBD1. V lost 5 bases, J lost 0 bases, and 10 bases stayed unmatched. This CDR3 is built from 17 residues. The germline gives CDR1 MNHNY, CDR2 SVGAGI (reference sequence). Here the CDR3 reads CASSRDRAPLMNTEAFF. In DNA form, the CDR3 reads TGTGCCAGCAGTCGGGACAGGGCCCCCCTCATGAACACTGAAGCTTTCTTT.

In this sample, this clone turned up once. The rearrangement uses TRBV29-1 and TRBJ2-5; TRBD2 matches at 9 bases. CDR1 is SQVTM, CDR2 ANQGSEA, per germline. The CDR3 sequence is 13 residues long. V was pared by 3 bases and J by 5 bases, with 4 bases of the junction left unmatched. This CDR3 is CSVDAGGLETQYF. In nucleotides, the CDR3 is TGCAGCGTTGATGCGGGGGGGCTGGAGACCCAGTACTTC. The entire variable domain, with the rest obtained from reference TRBV29-1 and TRBJ2-5, is as follows: SAVISQKPSRDICQRGTSLTIQCQVDSQVTMMFWYRQQPGQSLTLIATANQGSEATYESGFVIDKFPISRPNLTFSTLTVSNMSPEDSSIYLCSVDAGGLETQYFGPGTRLLVL.

The V call is TRBV5-4, the J call TRBJ1-4, with D possibly being TRBD1 (5 bases). Looked up from germline, CDR1 is SGHNT and CDR2 is YYREEE (reference sequence). The germline V and J ends were trimmed by 1 base and 5 bases, with 15 bases remaining between them. This CDR3 has 16 residues. Here the CDR3 DNA reads TGTGCCAGCAGCTTGTGGGGGTGGGGTTCCAATGAAAAACTGTTTTTT. Its translation is CASSLWGWGSNEKLFF.

This rearrangement joins TRBV5-1 to TRBJ2-7; 11 bases map to TRBD2. V was pared by 3 bases and J by 6 bases, with 8 bases of the junction left unmatched. CDR3 length equals 15 residues. Germline V gives CDR1 SGHRS, CDR2 YFSETQ. The chain's CDR3 is CASSSLAGGPGEQYF. The CDR3 nucleotides read TGCGCCAGCAGCTCCTTAGCGGGGGGGCCGGGCGAGCAGTACTTC.

V is TRBV30 and J is TRBJ2-1; TRBD1 aligns across 8 bases. The V gene's germline CDR1 is GTSNPN and CDR2 SVGIG (reference sequence). Trimming took 1 base from V and 1 from J; bases not matched to a gene: 9. The CDR3 length is 17 residues. CDR3 nucleotide sequence: TGTGCCTGGAGTGACCAGGGGGCCTCCCGATCCTACAATGAGCAGTTCTTC. Translated, it gives CAWSDQGASRSYNEQFF.

This chain uses TRBV2 with TRBJ2-5; 8 bases are shared with TRBD2. The germline V gene has CDR1 SNHLY and CDR2 FYNNEI. V shed 6 bases and J 4 bases; nucleotides not matched to a gene: 10. The CDR3 loop spans 15 amino acids. The CDR3 loop reads CASSEESGSGETQYF. In nucleotides, the CDR3 is TGTGCCAGCAGCGAGGAGAGCGGGAGTGGAGAGACCCAGTACTTC.

This chain uses TRBV6-5 with TRBJ2-1, with 9 nucleotides matching TRBD2. The germline V gene encodes CDR1 MNHEY and CDR2 SVGAGI. V trimming: 5 bases; J trimming: 9 bases; junction bases outside the gene matches: 5. The CDR3 totals 13 residues. Written as DNA, the CDR3 is TGTGCCAGCAGTCGGACTAGCGTGAGTGAGCAGTTCTTC. Amino acids: CASSRTSVSEQFF.

In DNA, the CDR3 is TGTGCCAGTAGTACCCCGGGACTTCTGAACACCATATATTTT. This sequence encodes CASSTPGLLNTIYF. The rearrangement uses TRBV19 and TRBJ1-3; possible D gene TRBD1, 5 bases. The CDR3 runs 14 residues. Between the trimmed V and J ends, which lost 4 bases and 7 bases, there was a span of 14 bases. Germline assignment: CDR1 LNHDA and CDR2 SQIVND (reference sequence).

This clone appeared once. The rearrangement links TRBV20-1 to TRBJ2-3; D is perhaps TRBD2 (6 bases). The germline CDR1 and CDR2 sequences are DFQATT and SNEGSKA (reference sequence). The V gene lost 3 bases and the J gene lost 8 bases, with 9 bases spanning the gap. The CDR3 is 11 amino acids. The CDR3 nucleotides are TGCAGTGCTAGCGGGGGAGGTACGCAGTATTTT. Amino acid sequence: CSASGGGTQYF.

The genes are TRBV6-4 and TRBJ2-5; 9 bases match TRBD1. V lost 2 bases and J lost 2; bases outside the gene matches: 3. This CDR3 has 15 amino acids. The V gene's germline CDR1 is MRHNA and CDR2 SNTAGT. The CDR3 DNA reads as TGTGCCAGCAGTGACACAGGGGGCCCACAAGAGACCCAGTACTTC. Translation: CASSDTGGPQETQYF.

This clone was recorded a few times. V usage is TRBV5-1 and J usage is TRBJ2-1; 7 bases match TRBD2. V trimming: 4 bases; J trimming: 0 bases; junction bases outside the gene matches: 16. The CDR3 is 19 amino acids. Germline-derived CDR1 and CDR2 are SGHRS and YFSETQ. The CDR3 DNA follows: TGCGCCAGCAGCCCATTAGCTCGTCGAGCGGGGAACTCCTACAATGAGCAGTTCTTC. This translates into CASSPLARRAGNSYNEQFF. Based on the CDR3 plus reference TRBV5-1 and TRBJ2-1, the full variable domain is KAGVTQTPRYLIKTRGQQVTLSCSPISGHRSVSWYQQTPGQGLQFLFEYFSETQRNKGNFPGRFSGRQFSNSRSEMNVSTLELGDSALYLCASSPLARRAGNSYNEQFFGPGTRLTVL.

The chain recombines TRBV6-6 with TRBJ2-5; no definite D call. Germline loops: CDR1 MNHNY, CDR2 SVGAGI (reference sequence). With 2 bases removed from V and 7 bases from J, the gap between germline ends came to 14 bases. The CDR3 length is 14 residues. The CDR3 spells CASSYVVKGATQYF. CDR3 bases: TGTGCCAGCAGTTACGTGGTGAAGGGTGCGACCCAGTACTTC.

The chain has TRBV25-1 and TRBJ1-2; unclear D gene. Trimming shortened V by 2 bases and J by 4 bases, and 5 bases separated the two germline ends. CDR1 and CDR2 from the germline V gene are MGHDK and SYGVNS. CDR3 length: 12 residues. CDR3 residues: CASSEASYGYTF. In DNA, the CDR3 is TGTGCCAGCAGTGAAGCGTCCTATGGCTACACCTTC.

This chain links TRBV14 with TRBJ2-2; D is unclear. Trimming stripped 4 bases from V and 4 bases from J, with 7 bases between. Per the germline V gene, CDR1 is SGHDN and CDR2 is FVKESK. The CDR3 is 13 residues long. The CDR3 region is CASSPLSTGELFF. CDR3 nucleotide sequence: TGTGCCAGCAGCCCCCTGAGCACCGGGGAGCTGTTTTTT. Full variable domain (remainder filled in from reference TRBV14 and TRBJ2-2): EAGVTQFPSHSVIEKGQTVTLRCDPISGHDNLYWYRRVMGKEIKFLLHFVKESKQDESGMPNNRFLAERTGGTYSTLKVQPAELEDSGVYFCASSPLSTGELFFGEGSRLTVL.

CDR3: CASSQAGANYGYTF. The CDR3 nucleotides are TGCGCCAGCAGCCAAGCTGGGGCTAACTATGGCTACACCTTC. This chain uses TRBV4-3 with TRBJ1-2; D unresolved. V gave up 1 base and J gave up 0 bases, with 6 bases separating them. CDR1 and CDR2 (germline): LGHNA, YSLEER. The CDR3 runs 14 residues.

The V gene is TRBV10-3, the J gene TRBJ2-1, with D perhaps TRBD2 (6 bases). The CDR3 is 17 residues long. The germline V and J ends were trimmed by 6 bases and 5 bases, with 23 bases remaining between them. CDR1 is ENHRY, CDR2 SYGVKD, per germline. In DNA form, the CDR3 reads TGTGCCATCAGGAGAACGGGACTTCAGATAGGTCACAATGAGCAGTTCTTC. It codes for CAIRRTGLQIGHNEQFF.

The chain carries TRBV11-3 and TRBJ1-6; D gene uncertain. CDR1 and CDR2 from the germline V gene are SGHNT and YENEEA. The CDR3 has 14 amino acids. V gave up 2 bases and J gave up 9 bases, with 11 bases separating them. CDR3 loop: CASSLQGSSSPLHF. The CDR3 nucleotides are TGTGCCAGCAGCTTACAAGGCAGTTCTTCACCCCTCCACTTT.